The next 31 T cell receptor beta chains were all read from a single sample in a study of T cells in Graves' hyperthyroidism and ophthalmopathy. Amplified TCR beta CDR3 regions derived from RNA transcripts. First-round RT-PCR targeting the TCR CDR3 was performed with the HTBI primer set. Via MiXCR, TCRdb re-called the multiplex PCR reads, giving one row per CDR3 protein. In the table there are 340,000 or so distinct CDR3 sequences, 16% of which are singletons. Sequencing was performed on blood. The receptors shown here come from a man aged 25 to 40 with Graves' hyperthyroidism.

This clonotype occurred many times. The CDR3 here is CATSREGGAYGYTF. CDR3 DNA sequence: TGTGCCACCAGCAGAGAGGGCGGAGCCTATGGCTACACCTTC. The chain employs TRBV15 and TRBJ1-2; no clear D gene. The length of the CDR3 is 14 residues. V was shortened by 0 bases and J by 4 bases, with 9 bases between the two germline ends. Germline CDR1 and CDR2: LNHNV and YYDKDF (reference sequence).

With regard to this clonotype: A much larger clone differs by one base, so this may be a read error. CDR3 in DNA: TGTGCCAGCAGCCAAGGGGGACTAGCGAACAATGAGCAGTACTTC. This gives the protein CASSQGGLANNEQYF. The chain is built from TRBV3-1 and TRBJ2-7; 10 nucleotides line up with TRBD2. This CDR3 is 15 amino acids long. Per the germline V gene, CDR1 is LGHDT and CDR2 is YNNKEL (reference sequence). V lost 1 base to trimming and J lost 7 bases; unmatched junction nucleotides: 7.

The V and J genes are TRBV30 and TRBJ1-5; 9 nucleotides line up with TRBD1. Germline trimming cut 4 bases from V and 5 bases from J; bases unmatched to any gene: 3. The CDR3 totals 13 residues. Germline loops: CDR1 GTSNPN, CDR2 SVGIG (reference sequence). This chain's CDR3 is CAWTRQGDQPQHF. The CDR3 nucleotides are TGTGCCTGGACCAGACAGGGGGATCAGCCCCAGCATTTT. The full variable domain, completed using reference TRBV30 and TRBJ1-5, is SQTIHQWPATLVQPVGSPLSLECTVEGTSNPNLYWYRQAAGRGLQLLFYSVGIGQISSEVPQNLSASRPQDRQFILSSKKLLLSDSGFYLCAWTRQGDQPQHFGDGTRLSIL.

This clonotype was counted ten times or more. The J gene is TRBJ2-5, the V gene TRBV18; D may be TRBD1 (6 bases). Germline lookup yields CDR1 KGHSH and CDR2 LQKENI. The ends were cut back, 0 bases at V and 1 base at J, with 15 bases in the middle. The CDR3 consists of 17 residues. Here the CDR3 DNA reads TGTGCCAGCTCACCACCTTGGGGGCAGGAGCCCCAAGAGACCCAGTACTTC. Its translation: CASSPPWGQEPQETQYF.

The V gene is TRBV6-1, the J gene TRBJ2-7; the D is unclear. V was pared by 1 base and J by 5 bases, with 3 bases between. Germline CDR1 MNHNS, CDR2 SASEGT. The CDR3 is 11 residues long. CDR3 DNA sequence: TGTGCCAGCAGTGAAGAGGACGAGCAGTACTTC. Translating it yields CASSEEDEQYF.

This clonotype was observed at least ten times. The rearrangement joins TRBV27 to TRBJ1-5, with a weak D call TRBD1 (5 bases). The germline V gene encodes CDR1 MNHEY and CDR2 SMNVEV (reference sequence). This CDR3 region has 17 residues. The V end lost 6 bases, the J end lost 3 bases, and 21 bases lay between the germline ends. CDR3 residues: CASSPIMGGSNNQPQHF. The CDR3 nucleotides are TGTGCCAGCAGCCCCATTATGGGGGGGAGCAACAATCAGCCCCAGCATTTT.

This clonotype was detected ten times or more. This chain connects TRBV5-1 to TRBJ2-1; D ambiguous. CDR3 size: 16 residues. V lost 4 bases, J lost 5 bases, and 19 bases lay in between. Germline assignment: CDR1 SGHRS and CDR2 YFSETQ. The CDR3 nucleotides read TGCGCCAGCAGCCGACTCGACTCCCAGCCCAACAATGAGCAGTTCTTC. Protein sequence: CASSRLDSQPNNEQFF.

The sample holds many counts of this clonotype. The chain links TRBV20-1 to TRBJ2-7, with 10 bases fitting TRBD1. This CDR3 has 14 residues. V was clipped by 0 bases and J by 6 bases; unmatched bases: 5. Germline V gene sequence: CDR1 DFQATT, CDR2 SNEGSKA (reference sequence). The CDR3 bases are TGCAGTGCTAGAGATCCCCGGACAGGGGGCGAGCAGTACTTC. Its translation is CSARDPRTGGEQYF.

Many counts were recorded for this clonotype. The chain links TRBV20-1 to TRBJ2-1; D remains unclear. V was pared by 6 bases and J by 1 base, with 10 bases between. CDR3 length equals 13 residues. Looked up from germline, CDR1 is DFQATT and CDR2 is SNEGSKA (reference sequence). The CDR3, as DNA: TGCAGTGCAGAGACTGGATCCTACAATGAGCAGTTCTTC. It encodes CSAETGSYNEQFF.

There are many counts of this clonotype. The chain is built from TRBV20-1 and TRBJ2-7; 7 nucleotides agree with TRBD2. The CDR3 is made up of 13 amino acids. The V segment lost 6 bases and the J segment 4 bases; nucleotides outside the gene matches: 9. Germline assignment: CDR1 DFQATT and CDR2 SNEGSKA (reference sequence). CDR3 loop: CSATRLAEYEQYF. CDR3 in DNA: TGCAGTGCGACCCGTCTAGCGGAATACGAGCAGTACTTC.

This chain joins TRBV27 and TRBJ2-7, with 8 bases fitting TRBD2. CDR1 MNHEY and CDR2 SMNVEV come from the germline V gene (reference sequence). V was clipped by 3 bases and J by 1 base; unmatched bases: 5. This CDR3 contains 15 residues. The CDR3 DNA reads TGTGCCAGCAGTTTTTTAAGCGGGAGTTCCTACGAGCAGTACTTC. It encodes CASSFLSGSSYEQYF.

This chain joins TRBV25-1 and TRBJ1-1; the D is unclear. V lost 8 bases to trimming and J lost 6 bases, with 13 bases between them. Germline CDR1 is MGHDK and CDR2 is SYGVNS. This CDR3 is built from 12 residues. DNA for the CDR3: TGTGCCAGCTCGGGAGTCCTCTCTGAAGCTTTCTTT. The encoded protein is CASSGVLSEAFF.

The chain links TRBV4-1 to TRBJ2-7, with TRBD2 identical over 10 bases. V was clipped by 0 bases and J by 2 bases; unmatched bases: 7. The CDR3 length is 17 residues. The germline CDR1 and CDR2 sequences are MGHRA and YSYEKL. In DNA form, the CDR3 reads TGCGCCAGCAGCCAAGAAGGAACTAGCGGGGAAACCTACGAGCAGTACTTC. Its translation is CASSQEGTSGETYEQYF.

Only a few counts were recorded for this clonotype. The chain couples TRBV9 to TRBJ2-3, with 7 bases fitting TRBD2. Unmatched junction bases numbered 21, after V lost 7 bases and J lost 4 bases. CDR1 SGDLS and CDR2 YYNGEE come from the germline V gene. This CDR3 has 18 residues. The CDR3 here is CASARWRDGEGLADTQYF. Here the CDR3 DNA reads TGTGCCAGCGCGCGATGGAGGGATGGGGAGGGCCTAGCAGATACGCAGTATTTT.

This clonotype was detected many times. CDR3 in amino acids: CASSYTTALYEQYF. Written as DNA, the CDR3 is TGCGCCAGCAGCTACACAACAGCCCTCTACGAGCAGTACTTC. This chain joins TRBV5-1 and TRBJ2-7; D is undetermined. The germline V gene encodes CDR1 SGHRS and CDR2 YFSETQ. The CDR3 covers 14 residues. Trimming cost V 3 bases and J 3 bases, with 13 bases left between them.

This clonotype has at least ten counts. In DNA form, the CDR3 reads TGTGCCTCTAATGGGGTACTCACAGATACGCAGTATTTT. Translated: CASNGVLTDTQYF. The V gene is TRBV30, the J gene TRBJ2-3; D not resolved. Trimming shortened V by 7 bases and J by 2 bases, and 13 bases separated the two germline ends. Germline V gene data show CDR1 as GTSNPN and CDR2 as SVGIG (reference sequence). This CDR3 region has 13 residues.

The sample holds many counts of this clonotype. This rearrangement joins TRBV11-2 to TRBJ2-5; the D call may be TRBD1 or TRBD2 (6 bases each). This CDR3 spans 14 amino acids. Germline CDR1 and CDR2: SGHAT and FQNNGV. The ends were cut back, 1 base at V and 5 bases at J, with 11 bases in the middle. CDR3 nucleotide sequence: TGTGCCAGCAGCTTAGTAGGGGGGCTGGAGACCCAGTACTTC. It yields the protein CASSLVGGLETQYF.

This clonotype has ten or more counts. As DNA, the CDR3 is TGTGCCAGCAGTTTAAGATACAGGGGTGCCCAAGAGACCCAGTACTTC. This encodes CASSLRYRGAQETQYF. The genes are TRBV12-3 or TRBV12-4 and TRBJ2-5; 7 bases agree with TRBD1. The CDR3 is 16 amino acids. After removal of 2 bases from V and 1 base from J, the junction contained 7 bases not matched to a gene.

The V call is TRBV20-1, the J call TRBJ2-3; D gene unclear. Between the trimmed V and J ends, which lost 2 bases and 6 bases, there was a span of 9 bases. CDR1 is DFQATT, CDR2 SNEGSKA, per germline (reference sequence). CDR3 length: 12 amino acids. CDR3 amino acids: CSARPSEDTQYF. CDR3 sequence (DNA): TGCAGTGCTAGACCGTCCGAGGATACGCAGTATTTT.

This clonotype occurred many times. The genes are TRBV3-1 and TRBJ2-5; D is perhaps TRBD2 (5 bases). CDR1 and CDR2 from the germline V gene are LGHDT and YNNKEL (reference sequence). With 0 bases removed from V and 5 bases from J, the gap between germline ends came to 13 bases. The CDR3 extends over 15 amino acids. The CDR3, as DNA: TGTGCCAGCAGCCAAGAACCCGGACTCCTTGAGACCCAGTACTTC. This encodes CASSQEPGLLETQYF.

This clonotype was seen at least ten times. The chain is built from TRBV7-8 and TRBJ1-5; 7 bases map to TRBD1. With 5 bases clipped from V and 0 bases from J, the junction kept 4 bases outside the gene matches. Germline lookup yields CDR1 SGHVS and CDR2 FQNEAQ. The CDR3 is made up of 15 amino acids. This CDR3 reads CASSIDRDSNQPQHF. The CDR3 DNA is TGTGCCAGCAGCATAGACAGGGATAGCAATCAGCCCCAGCATTTT.

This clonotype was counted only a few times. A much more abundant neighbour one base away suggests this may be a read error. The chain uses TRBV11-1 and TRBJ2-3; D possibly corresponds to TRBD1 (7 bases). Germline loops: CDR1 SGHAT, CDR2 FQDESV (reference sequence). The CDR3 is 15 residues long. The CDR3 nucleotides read TGTGCCAGCAGCCCACGCGGGGACAGCATAGATACGCAGTATTTT. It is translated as CASSPRGDSIDTQYF.

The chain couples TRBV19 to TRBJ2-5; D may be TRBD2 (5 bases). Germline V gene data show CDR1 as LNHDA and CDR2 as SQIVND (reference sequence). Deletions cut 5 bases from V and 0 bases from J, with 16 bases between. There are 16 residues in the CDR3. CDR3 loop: CASSLLPGTYQETQYF. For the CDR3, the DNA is TGTGCCAGTAGTCTTCTACCGGGAACGTACCAAGAGACCCAGTACTTC.

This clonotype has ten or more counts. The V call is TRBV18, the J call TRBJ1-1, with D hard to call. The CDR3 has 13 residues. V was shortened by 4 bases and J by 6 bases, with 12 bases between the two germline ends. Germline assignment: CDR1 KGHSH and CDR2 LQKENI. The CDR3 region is CASSLGRGPEAFF. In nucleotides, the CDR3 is TGTGCCAGCTCACTGGGTCGAGGGCCTGAAGCTTTCTTT.

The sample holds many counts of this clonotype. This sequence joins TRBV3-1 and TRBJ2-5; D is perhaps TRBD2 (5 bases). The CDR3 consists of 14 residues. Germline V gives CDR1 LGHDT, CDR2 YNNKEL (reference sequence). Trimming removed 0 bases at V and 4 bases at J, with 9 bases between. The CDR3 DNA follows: TGTGCCAGCAGCCAAGATGGGAGCCGAGAGACCCAGTACTTC. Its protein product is CASSQDGSRETQYF.

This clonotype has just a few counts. The CDR3 DNA reads as TGTGCTAGTGGTTTGGAATCAATGGAGCTGTTTTTT. This gives the protein CASGLESMELFF. The chain is built from TRBV12-5 and TRBJ2-2; D ambiguous. The V end was cut by 1 base, the J end by 10 bases, with 7 bases between. The CDR3 runs 12 residues. The germline CDR1 and CDR2 sequences are LGHNT and FRNRAP.

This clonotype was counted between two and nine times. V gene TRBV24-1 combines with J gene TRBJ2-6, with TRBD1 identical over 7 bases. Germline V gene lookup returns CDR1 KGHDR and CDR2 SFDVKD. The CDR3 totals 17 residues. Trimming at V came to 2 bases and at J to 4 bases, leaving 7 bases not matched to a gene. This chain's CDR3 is CATSDSSTGRGANVLTF. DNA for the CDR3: TGTGCCACCAGTGATTCCTCGACAGGGAGAGGGGCCAACGTCCTGACTTTC.

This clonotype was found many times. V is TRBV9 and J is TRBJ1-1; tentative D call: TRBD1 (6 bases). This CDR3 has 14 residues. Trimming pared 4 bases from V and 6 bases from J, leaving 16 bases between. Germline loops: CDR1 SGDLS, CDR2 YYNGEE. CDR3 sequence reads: CASSSQGTLAEAFF. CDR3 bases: TGTGCCAGCAGCTCCCAGGGGACCCTGGCTGAAGCTTTCTTT.

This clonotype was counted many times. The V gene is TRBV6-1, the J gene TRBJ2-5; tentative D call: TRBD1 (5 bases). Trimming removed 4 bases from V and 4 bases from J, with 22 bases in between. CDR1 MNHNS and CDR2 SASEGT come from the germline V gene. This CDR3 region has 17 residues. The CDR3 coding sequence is TGTGCCAGCAGTGCTAGGGGCAGGGTTGTTCTTAGAGAGACCCAGTACTTC. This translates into CASSARGRVVLRETQYF.

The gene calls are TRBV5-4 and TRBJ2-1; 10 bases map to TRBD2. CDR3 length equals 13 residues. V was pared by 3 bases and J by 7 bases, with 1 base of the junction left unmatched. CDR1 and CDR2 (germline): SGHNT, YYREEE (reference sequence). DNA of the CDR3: TGTGCCAGCAGCTCGACTAGCGGGAATGAGCAGTTCTTC. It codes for CASSSTSGNEQFF.

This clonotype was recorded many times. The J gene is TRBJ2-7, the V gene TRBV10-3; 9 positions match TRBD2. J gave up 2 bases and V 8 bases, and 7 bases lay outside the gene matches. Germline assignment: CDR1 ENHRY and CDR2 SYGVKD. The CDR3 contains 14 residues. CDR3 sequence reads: CAISDAGGPYEQYF. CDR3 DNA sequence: TGTGCCATCTCGGATGCGGGAGGGCCCTACGAGCAGTACTTC.